These 13 T cell receptor beta chains were sequenced from one sample in a study of T cells in Graves' hyperthyroidism and ophthalmopathy. TCR beta CDR3 regions were amplified from RNA. Using the HTBI primer set, a first-round RT-PCR was run on the TCR CDR3. TCRdb recomputed calls from the multiplex PCR reads with MiXCR, one row per CDR3 protein. This table holds 330,000 or so distinct CDR3 sequences, 15% to 20% found once. The sequencing sample was made of blood. These receptor sequences come from a woman between 40 and 55 years old with Graves' ophthalmopathy.

This sequence joins TRBV6-5 and TRBJ2-7, with D possibly TRBD2 on 5 matching bases. Germline V gene sequence: CDR1 MNHEY, CDR2 SVGAGI. The CDR3 extends over 16 amino acids. V lost 0 bases and J lost 0, with 12 bases in between. The CDR3 DNA sequence: TGTGCCAGCAGTTACTCCGGACTCCGTGGCTCCTACGAGCAGTACTTC. It encodes CASSYSGLRGSYEQYF.

This clonotype was observed at least ten times. The chain couples TRBV7-8 to TRBJ1-1; D unresolved. CDR1 is SGHVS and CDR2 is FQNEAQ in the germline V gene. Trimming stripped 1 base from V and 5 bases from J, with 5 bases between. The CDR3 runs 12 residues. CDR3 loop: CASSLGKTEAFF. The DNA for the CDR3 is TGTGCCAGCAGCTTAGGCAAGACTGAAGCTTTCTTT.

In its sample, this clonotype was seen many times. This chain connects TRBV4-1 to TRBJ2-7; 7 nucleotides match TRBD1. V shed 4 bases and J 5 bases; nucleotides not matched to a gene: 8. Per germline, CDR1 MGHRA and CDR2 YSYEKL. The CDR3 contains 14 residues. The CDR3 region is CASSRIRGLDEQYF. The CDR3 region has the DNA TGCGCCAGCAGCCGAATAAGGGGGCTGGACGAGCAGTACTTC.

This clonotype showed up many times. The chain carries TRBV6-6 and TRBJ2-7; 8 bases are a match to TRBD2. Germline CDR1 MNHNY, CDR2 SVGAGI (reference sequence). The V gene end was trimmed by 10 bases and the J gene end by 3 bases; junction bases not matched to a gene: 8. The CDR3 totals 13 residues. The CDR3 DNA follows: TGTGCCACGCAACTAGCGGAAGTCTACGAGCAGTACTTC. Translation gives CATQLAEVYEQYF.

Details on this clonotype: One base away lies a much larger clone, so this may be a sequencing read error. J is TRBJ2-7 and V is TRBV12-3 or TRBV12-4, with TRBD1 matching over 10 bases. This CDR3 has 15 residues. After removal of 3 bases from V and 3 bases from J, the junction contained 5 bases not matched to a gene. The CDR3 protein is CASSFGTGVFYEQYF. CDR3 in DNA: TGTGCCAGCAGTTTCGGGACAGGGGTCTTCTACGAGCAGTACTTC.

Comment on this clonotype: The junction differs from germline at one of its ends, possibly a read error. The J gene is TRBJ1-2, the V gene TRBV6-1; a possible D gene is TRBD1 (5 bases). CDR1 MNHNS and CDR2 SASEGT come from the germline V gene. CDR3 length: 10 amino acids. This CDR3 is CACTQDSEFF. CDR3 DNA: TGTGCCTGCACACAGGACTCAGAGTTTTTC.

This clonotype was detected many times. This chain uses TRBV28 with TRBJ2-7; no firm D call. This CDR3 is built from 11 residues. The germline gives CDR1 MDHEN, CDR2 SYDVKM. The ends were cut back, 4 bases at V and 7 bases at J, with 8 bases in the middle. The CDR3 reads CASSSLREQYF. The CDR3 nucleotides are TGTGCCAGCAGTTCCCTACGGGAGCAGTACTTC.

This clonotype was detected once. The CDR3 region is CAWSKKLTVNTEAFF. In DNA, the CDR3 is TGTGCCTGGAGCAAAAAACTTACAGTGAACACTGAAGCTTTCTTT. The chain is built from TRBV30 and TRBJ1-1, with D uncertain. CDR1 is GTSNPN, CDR2 SVGIG, per germline (reference sequence). The CDR3 is made up of 15 amino acids. The V and J ends lost 3 bases and 0 bases respectively, with 14 bases between them.

This clonotype was observed many times. The chain has TRBV9 and TRBJ1-2; D call uncertain. V lost 0 bases, J lost 6 bases, and 9 bases lay in between. This CDR3 has 13 amino acids. Looked up from germline, CDR1 is SGDLS and CDR2 is YYNGEE. CDR3 in amino acids: CASSVAPGDGYTF. CDR3 DNA: TGTGCCAGCAGCGTAGCCCCGGGAGATGGCTACACCTTC. The full variable domain, its missing parts supplied by reference TRBV9 and TRBJ1-2, is DSGVTQTPKHLITATGQRVTLRCSPRSGDLSVYWYQQSLDQGLQFLIQYYNGEERAKGNILERFSAQQFPDLHSELNLSSLELGDSALYFCASSVAPGDGYTFGSGTRLTVV.

This clonotype was seen many times. The V gene is TRBV6-1, the J gene TRBJ1-5; 7 bases are shared with TRBD1. The CDR3 length is 15 residues. V lost 4 bases, J lost 5 bases, and 8 bases stayed unmatched. Germline V gene data show CDR1 as MNHNS and CDR2 as SASEGT. As DNA, the CDR3 is TGTGCCAGCAGTGGTTCCGGGACAGTCGATCAGCCCCAGCATTTT. This codes for CASSGSGTVDQPQHF.

J is TRBJ1-1 and V is TRBV28; unclear D gene. Germline CDR1 and CDR2: MDHEN and SYDVKM. The CDR3 length is 13 residues. Trimming removed 10 bases from V and 3 bases from J, with 15 bases in between. The CDR3 nucleotides are TGTGCCACCCGCGGGCGGTCGGACACTGAAGCTTTCTTT. Amino acid sequence: CATRGRSDTEAFF.

This clonotype was seen repeatedly, ten times or more. Here the CDR3 reads CASSYSIAGLLFEQYF. In DNA, the CDR3 is TGTGCCAGCAGTTACTCGATCGCCGGACTCCTGTTCGAGCAGTACTTC. V and J are TRBV6-5 and TRBJ2-7, with D perhaps matching TRBD2 (5 bases). CDR1 is MNHEY and CDR2 is SVGAGI in the germline V gene. The CDR3 runs 16 residues. V was cut by 0 bases and J by 6 bases, with 18 bases left in between.

This clonotype was seen ten or more times. This chain joins TRBV15 and TRBJ1-1; D unresolved. The CDR3 covers 11 residues. The germline CDR1 and CDR2 sequences are LNHNV and YYDKDF (reference sequence). The V and J ends lost 0 bases and 8 bases respectively, with 4 bases between them. CDR3 DNA sequence: TGTGCCACCAGCAGAGATGGGGAAGCTTTCTTT. Residues: CATSRDGEAFF.